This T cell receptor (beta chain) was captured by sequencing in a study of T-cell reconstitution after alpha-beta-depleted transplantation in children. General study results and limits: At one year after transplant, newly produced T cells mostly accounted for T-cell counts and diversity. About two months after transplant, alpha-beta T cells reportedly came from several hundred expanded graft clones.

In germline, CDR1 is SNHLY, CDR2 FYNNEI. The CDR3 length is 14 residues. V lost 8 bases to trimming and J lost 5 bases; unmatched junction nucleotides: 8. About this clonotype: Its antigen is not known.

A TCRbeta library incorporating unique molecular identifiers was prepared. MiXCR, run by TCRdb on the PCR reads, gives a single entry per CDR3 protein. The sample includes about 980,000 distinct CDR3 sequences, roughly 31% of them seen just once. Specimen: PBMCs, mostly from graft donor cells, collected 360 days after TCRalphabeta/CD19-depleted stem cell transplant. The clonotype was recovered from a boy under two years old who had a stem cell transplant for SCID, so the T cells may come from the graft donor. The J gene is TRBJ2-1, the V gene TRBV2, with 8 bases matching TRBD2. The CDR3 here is CASVEGLGHNEQFF. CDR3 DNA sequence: TGTGCCAGCGTTGAGGGACTAGGTCACAATGAGCAGTTCTTC.